The 30 T cell receptor beta chains below come from one sample, sequenced in a study of OX40 agonist ivuxolimab in advanced cancers. Produced via immunoSEQ multiplex PCR; TCRdb's table is partial and in-frame only. The data contain about 85,000 clones, approximately 83% of them singletons. The sequenced sample was CD4+ or CD8+ T cells sorted from blood, obtained in a trial of the OX40 agonist ivuxolimab. These receptors came from an adult with an advanced solid tumor such as melanoma, head and neck, liver or kidney cancer.

This chain connects TRBV6-1 to TRBJ1-2, with a weak D call TRBD1 (6 bases). The germline V gene encodes CDR1 MNHNS and CDR2 SASEGT. The CDR3 is 15 amino acids. The V gene lost 2 bases and the J gene lost 4 bases, with 14 bases spanning the gap. Here the CDR3 reads CASSEKTGLSYGYTF. DNA for the CDR3: TGTGCCAGCAGTGAAAAAACAGGGCTAAGCTATGGCTACACCTTC.

The chain is built from TRBV29-1 and TRBJ1-2, with TRBD1 matching over 7 bases. CDR3 size: 16 residues. Trimming at V came to 4 bases and at J to 4 bases, leaving 15 bases not matched to a gene. In germline, CDR1 is SQVTM, CDR2 ANQGSEA. CDR3 bases: TGCAGCGTTGCGGTTGAGACAGGGCTTGGGAGCTATGGCTACACCTTC. Amino acid sequence: CSVAVETGLGSYGYTF. The whole variable domain, filled in from reference TRBV29-1 and TRBJ1-2, reads SAVISQKPSRDICQRGTSLTIQCQVDSQVTMMFWYRQQPGQSLTLIATANQGSEATYESGFVIDKFPISRPNLTFSTLTVSNMSPEDSSIYLCSVAVETGLGSYGYTFGSGTRLTVV.

The genes are TRBV30 and TRBJ1-1; 9 bases match TRBD1. The CDR3 has 13 amino acids. Germline V gene sequence: CDR1 GTSNPN, CDR2 SVGIG (reference sequence). Trimming cost V 2 bases and J 7 bases; bases outside gene matches: 5. CDR3 region: CAWSKGQGGEAFF. DNA for the CDR3: TGTGCCTGGAGTAAGGGACAGGGAGGTGAAGCTTTCTTT.

The rearrangement uses TRBV27 and TRBJ2-1, with a weak D call TRBD2 (5 bases). Deletions cut 2 bases from V and 6 bases from J, with 14 bases between. The CDR3 extends over 15 amino acids. Germline V gives CDR1 MNHEY, CDR2 SMNVEV (reference sequence). The CDR3 is CASSLTHPRVNEQFF. Here the CDR3 DNA reads TGTGCCAGCAGTTTAACACACCCGAGGGTCAATGAGCAGTTCTTC.

V and J are TRBV7-2 and TRBJ1-5, with no clear D. Germline V gives CDR1 SGHTA, CDR2 FQGNSA. This CDR3 is 15 amino acids long. The V and J ends lost 5 bases and 3 bases respectively, with 14 bases between them. CDR3 in amino acids: CASSLGPEFNQPQHF. CDR3 in DNA: TGTGCCAGCAGCCTCGGGCCAGAGTTCAATCAGCCCCAGCATTTT.

This chain joins TRBV6-5 and TRBJ1-1; D remains ambiguous. Trimming took off 4 bases at V and 5 bases at J, with 14 bases between the two ends. The CDR3 length is 14 residues. Germline V gives CDR1 MNHEY, CDR2 SVGAGI. This chain's CDR3 is CASSSGLRGTEAFF. CDR3 DNA sequence: TGTGCCAGCAGTTCCGGACTCCGCGGAACTGAAGCTTTCTTT.

V gene TRBV5-5 combines with J gene TRBJ1-1; D is undetermined. The CDR3 covers 14 residues. Germline lookup yields CDR1 SGHKS and CDR2 YYEKEE (reference sequence). V was cut by 0 bases and J by 0 bases, with 6 bases left in between. The CDR3 loop reads CASSLEQMNTEAFF. The CDR3 DNA is TGTGCCAGCAGCTTGGAACAGATGAACACTGAAGCTTTCTTT.

The genes are TRBV28 and TRBJ1-2; no clear D. Germline V gives CDR1 MDHEN, CDR2 SYDVKM. Trimming took 0 bases from V and 3 from J, leaving 2 bases between them. This CDR3 has 12 residues. CDR3 sequence (DNA): TGTGCCAGCAGTTTATGGGACTATGGCTACACCTTC. Protein: CASSLWDYGYTF.

The chain carries TRBV5-1 and TRBJ2-7, with 8 bases fitting TRBD2. Germline CDR1 is SGHRS and CDR2 is YFSETQ. The CDR3 loop spans 15 amino acids. J was trimmed by 0 bases and V by 0 bases; bases with no gene match: 2. CDR3 nucleotides: TGCGCCAGCAGCTTGGCTCGGGGGGGCTCCTACGAGCAGTACTTC. This sequence encodes CASSLARGGSYEQYF.

The table lists this clone with a few counts. V usage is TRBV27 and J usage is TRBJ2-7; 9 bases agree with TRBD1. Germline V gives CDR1 MNHEY, CDR2 SMNVEV (reference sequence). The CDR3 length is 14 residues. V was clipped by 6 bases and J by 2 bases; unmatched bases: 5. CDR3 amino acids: CASRATGGPYEQYF. Written as DNA, the CDR3 is TGTGCCAGCAGGGCGACAGGGGGACCCTACGAGCAGTACTTC.

This chain connects TRBV9 to TRBJ1-1; D gene ambiguous. The germline gives CDR1 SGDLS, CDR2 YYNGEE. Trimming took 4 bases from V and 1 from J, leaving 11 bases between them. The CDR3 loop spans 14 amino acids. The CDR3 coding sequence is TGTGCCAGCAGCTATGGCAGGTCGAACACTGAAGCTTTCTTT. Translation: CASSYGRSNTEAFF.

The chain is built from TRBV11-2 and TRBJ2-7, with 13 bases lining up with TRBD2. Germline assignment: CDR1 SGHAT and CDR2 FQNNGV. V was clipped by 6 bases and J by 4 bases; unmatched bases: 3. The length of the CDR3 is 14 residues. The CDR3 region is CASRQLAGGYEQYF. CDR3 DNA: TGTGCCAGCAGACAACTAGCGGGGGGGTACGAGCAGTACTTC. Together with reference TRBV11-2 and TRBJ2-7, the CDR3 gives the full variable domain: EAGVAQSPRYKIIEKRQSVAFWCNPISGHATLYWYQQILGQGPKLLIQFQNNGVVDDSQLPKDRFSAERLKGVDSTLKIQPAKLEDSAVYLCASRQLAGGYEQYFGPGTRLTVT.

The V and J genes are TRBV28 and TRBJ2-7; 11 bases line up with TRBD2. Germline CDR1 reads MDHEN; CDR2 reads SYDVKM. The CDR3 is made up of 15 amino acids. V lost 7 bases to trimming and J lost 4 bases; unmatched junction nucleotides: 9. CDR3 residues: CASMGLAGGQYEQYF. CDR3 coding DNA: TGTGCCAGCATGGGCCTAGCGGGGGGCCAATACGAGCAGTACTTC.

The chain links TRBV4-1 to TRBJ1-2; 9 nucleotides align to TRBD1. The ends lost 2 bases at V and 8 bases at J; junction bases unmatched: 6. Germline V gene sequence: CDR1 MGHRA, CDR2 YSYEKL. This CDR3 has 14 residues. This chain's CDR3 is CASSQRDRAHGYTF. CDR3 nucleotides: TGCGCCAGCAGCCAAAGGGACAGGGCTCACGGCTACACCTTC.

V usage is TRBV30 and J usage is TRBJ2-5; 8 bases align to TRBD2. Germline CDR1 GTSNPN, CDR2 SVGIG (reference sequence). The CDR3 is 15 residues long. Trimming at V came to 3 bases and at J to 7 bases, leaving 13 bases not matched to a gene. The CDR3 DNA reads as TGTGCCTGGAGCCGGGGCGGGGGGTCTTGGGGGACCCAGTACTTC. It codes for CAWSRGGGSWGTQYF.

CDR3 sequence (DNA): TGTGCCAGTGGCAGGGGACAGGAGACCCAGTACTTC. The encoded protein is CASGRGQETQYF. The chain is built from TRBV7-9 and TRBJ2-5; TRBD1 aligns across 7 bases. The CDR3 extends over 12 amino acids. The ends lost 9 bases at V and 5 bases at J; junction bases unmatched: 6. Germline-derived CDR1 and CDR2 are SEHNR and FQNEAQ (reference sequence).

CDR3 sequence (DNA): TGTGCCAGCAGCCCTGACCCATCGGAAGGTGAAAAACTGTTTTTT. Translating gives CASSPDPSEGEKLFF. This rearrangement joins TRBV5-8 to TRBJ1-4, with unresolved D. Per germline, CDR1 SGHTS and CDR2 YDEGEE. This CDR3 comprises 15 residues. Trimming cost V 4 bases and J 7 bases, with 17 bases left between them.

V gene TRBV7-2 combines with J gene TRBJ2-7, with TRBD2 matching over 10 bases. Germline lookup yields CDR1 SGHTA and CDR2 FQGNSA. The CDR3 runs to 16 residues. V trimming: 4 bases; J trimming: 4 bases; junction bases outside the gene matches: 10. This CDR3 is CASSSSGTSVFYEQYF. For the CDR3, the DNA is TGTGCCAGCAGCTCTTCCGGGACTAGCGTGTTTTACGAGCAGTACTTC. The variable domain in full, completed from reference TRBV7-2 and TRBJ2-7, reads GAGVSQSPSNKVTEKGKDVELRCDPISGHTALYWYRQSLGQGLEFLIYFQGNSAPDKSGLPSDRFSAERTGGSVSTLTIQRTQQEDSAVYLCASSSSGTSVFYEQYFGPGTRLTVT.

The chain recombines TRBV15 with TRBJ1-5; D is perhaps TRBD1 (5 bases). CDR1 is LNHNV, CDR2 YYDKDF, per germline (reference sequence). The ends were cut back, 0 bases at V and 6 bases at J, with 9 bases in the middle. The CDR3 totals 14 residues. CDR3 coding DNA: TGTGCCACCAGCAGAGATGACAGTACTCAGCCCCAGCATTTT. The encoded protein is CATSRDDSTQPQHF.

The genes are TRBV18 and TRBJ1-6; maybe TRBD1 (6 bases). The germline V gene has CDR1 KGHSH and CDR2 LQKENI. This CDR3 spans 14 amino acids. The V end lost 2 bases, the J end lost 7 bases, and 9 bases lay between the germline ends. The CDR3 reads CASSPRQGNSPLHF. In nucleotides, the CDR3 is TGTGCCAGCTCACCAAGGCAGGGGAATTCACCCCTCCACTTT.

This chain uses TRBV7-2 with TRBJ2-5; maybe TRBD2 (6 bases). Germline assignment: CDR1 SGHTA and CDR2 FQGNSA. Trimming took off 2 bases at V and 4 bases at J, with 14 bases between the two ends. This CDR3 contains 15 residues. CDR3 protein: CASSLSSGVGETQYF. DNA for the CDR3: TGTGCCAGCAGCTTATCATCGGGGGTGGGAGAGACCCAGTACTTC.

This clone was recorded once. The chain combines TRBV5-8 with TRBJ1-4; no reliable D call. Germline values: CDR1 SGHTS, CDR2 YDEGEE. CDR3 length: 14 residues. Deletions cut 7 bases from V and 5 bases from J, with 15 bases between. This chain's CDR3 is CASLQWPRNEKLFF. DNA for the CDR3: TGTGCCAGCCTTCAGTGGCCGAGGAATGAAAAACTGTTTTTT. The full variable domain, its missing parts supplied by reference TRBV5-8 and TRBJ1-4, is EAGVTQSPTHLIKTRGQQATLRCSPISGHTSVYWYQQALGLGLQFLLWYDEGEERNRGNFPPRFSGRQFPNYSSELNVNALELEDSALYLCASLQWPRNEKLFFGSGTQLSVL.

This clone was seen more than once but under ten times. The chain combines TRBV10-3 with TRBJ1-1, with 7 bases that match TRBD1. The CDR3 runs 16 residues. The ends lost 2 bases at V and 0 bases at J; junction bases unmatched: 6. Germline CDR1 is ENHRY and CDR2 is SYGVKD. The CDR3 region is CAISERGRNMNTEAFF. For the CDR3, the DNA is TGTGCCATCAGTGAGAGGGGGCGTAACATGAACACTGAAGCTTTCTTT.

This clone was detected only a few times. The chain uses TRBV19 and TRBJ2-3, with a tentative D call TRBD1 (6 bases). CDR3 size: 16 residues. Germline V gene lookup returns CDR1 LNHDA and CDR2 SQIVND (reference sequence). V shed 3 bases and J shed 2 bases, with 15 bases lying between them. CDR3 DNA sequence: TGTGCCAGTAGTATTTCAGGGGACCCTACCACAGATACGCAGTATTTT. Its translation is CASSISGDPTTDTQYF.

This clone was counted between two and nine times. The chain has TRBV9 and TRBJ1-1, with D perhaps matching TRBD1 (5 bases). Germline V CDR1 and CDR2: SGDLS, YYNGEE. Trimming removed 2 bases from V and 1 base from J, with 9 bases in between. This CDR3 is built from 14 residues. The CDR3 DNA is TGTGCCAGCAGCGTGGGACCTCCGAACACTGAAGCTTTCTTT. Translation: CASSVGPPNTEAFF.

The chain recombines TRBV7-8 with TRBJ1-5, with TRBD1 identical over 10 bases. The CDR3 is 16 residues long. The V and J ends lost 5 bases and 6 bases, in that order; junction bases with no gene match: 10. In germline, CDR1 is SGHVS, CDR2 FQNEAQ. CDR3 bases: TGTGCCAGCAGCCCCATGACAGGGGGCTACGGTCAGCCCCAGCATTTT. It codes for CASSPMTGGYGQPQHF. Together with reference TRBV7-8 and TRBJ1-5, the CDR3 gives the full variable domain: GAGVSQSPRYKVAKRGQDVALRCDPISGHVSLFWYQQALGQGPEFLTYFQNEAQLDKSGLPSDRFFAERPEGSVSTLKIQRTQQEDSAVYLCASSPMTGGYGQPQHFGDGTRLSIL.

The gene calls are TRBV29-1 and TRBJ2-2, with D unclear. Trimming removed 4 bases from V and 2 bases from J, with 14 bases in between. This CDR3 is built from 15 residues. CDR1 and CDR2 (germline): SQVTM, ANQGSEA. CDR3: CSVGGAAINTGELFF. In nucleotides, the CDR3 is TGCAGCGTTGGAGGAGCCGCAATTAACACCGGGGAGCTGTTTTTT.

The chain joins TRBV6-5 to TRBJ1-1; a possible D gene is TRBD1 (5 bases). Per the germline V gene, CDR1 is MNHEY and CDR2 is SVGAGI. This CDR3 contains 14 residues. V dropped 2 bases and J dropped 3 bases, with 10 bases sitting between them. CDR3 sequence: CASSYTGGDTEAFF. CDR3 bases: TGTGCCAGCAGTTACACGGGAGGGGACACTGAAGCTTTCTTT.

The chain couples TRBV2 to TRBJ1-1, with D unresolved. Germline CDR1 SNHLY, CDR2 FYNNEI. V was cut by 5 bases and J by 1 base, with 8 bases left in between. The CDR3 length is 13 residues. The CDR3 here is CASSPGTNTEAFF. The DNA for the CDR3 is TGTGCCAGCAGTCCAGGCACGAACACTGAAGCTTTCTTT.

The chain carries TRBV10-3 and TRBJ1-1; no reliable D call. Trimming removed 3 bases from V and 3 bases from J, with 8 bases in between. This CDR3 is built from 13 residues. Looked up from germline, CDR1 is ENHRY and CDR2 is SYGVKD. CDR3 sequence: CAISDRQDTEAFF. The CDR3 region has the DNA TGTGCCATCAGTGACCGACAAGACACTGAAGCTTTCTTT.